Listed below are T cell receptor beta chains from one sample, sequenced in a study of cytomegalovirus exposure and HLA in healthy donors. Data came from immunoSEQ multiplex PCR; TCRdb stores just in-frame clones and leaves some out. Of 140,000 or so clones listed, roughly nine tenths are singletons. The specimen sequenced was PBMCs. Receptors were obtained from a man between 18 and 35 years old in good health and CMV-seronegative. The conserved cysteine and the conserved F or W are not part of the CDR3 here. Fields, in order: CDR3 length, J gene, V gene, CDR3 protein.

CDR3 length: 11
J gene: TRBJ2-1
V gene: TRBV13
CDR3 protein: ASSAVSYNEQF

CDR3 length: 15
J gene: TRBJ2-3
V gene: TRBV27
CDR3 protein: ASSPRTVTFLLDTQY

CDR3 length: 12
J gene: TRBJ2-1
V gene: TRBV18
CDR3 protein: ASSPGLAGVGQF

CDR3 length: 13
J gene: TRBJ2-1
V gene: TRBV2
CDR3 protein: ASWGDGGAGNEQF

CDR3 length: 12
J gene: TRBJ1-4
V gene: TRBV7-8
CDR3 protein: ASSKTGLNEKLF

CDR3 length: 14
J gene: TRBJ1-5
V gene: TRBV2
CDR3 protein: ASSELWDSGNQPQH

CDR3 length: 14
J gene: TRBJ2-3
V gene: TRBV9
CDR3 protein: ASSLAGIVSTDTQY

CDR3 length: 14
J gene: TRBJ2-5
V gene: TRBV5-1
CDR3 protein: ASSPTWTGSQETQY

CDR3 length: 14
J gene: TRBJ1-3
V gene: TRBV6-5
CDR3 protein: ASSWDGTNSGNTIY

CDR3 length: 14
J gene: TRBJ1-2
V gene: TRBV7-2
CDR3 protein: ASRPEPGQGPYGYT

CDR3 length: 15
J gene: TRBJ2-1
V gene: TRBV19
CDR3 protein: ASSFRPGLAGSSEQF

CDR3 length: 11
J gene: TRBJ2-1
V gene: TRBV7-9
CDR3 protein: ASSPGASNEQF

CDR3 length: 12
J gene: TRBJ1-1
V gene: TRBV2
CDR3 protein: ASSIGTFNTEAF

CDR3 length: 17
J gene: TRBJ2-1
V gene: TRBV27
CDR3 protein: ASSLSGTSIALGYNEQF

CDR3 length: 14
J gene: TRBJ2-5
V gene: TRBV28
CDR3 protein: ASSFGAGGGQETQY

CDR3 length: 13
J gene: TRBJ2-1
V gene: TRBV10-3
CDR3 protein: AIREPASSYNEQF

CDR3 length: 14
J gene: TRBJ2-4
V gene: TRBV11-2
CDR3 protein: ASSLRGIGSKNIQY

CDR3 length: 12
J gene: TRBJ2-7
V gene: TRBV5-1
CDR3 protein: ASSPAGGPYEQY

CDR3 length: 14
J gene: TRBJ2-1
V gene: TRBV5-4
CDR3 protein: ASSTVAKSSYNEQF

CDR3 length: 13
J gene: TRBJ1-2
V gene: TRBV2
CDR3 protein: ASSEAPTTGDGYT

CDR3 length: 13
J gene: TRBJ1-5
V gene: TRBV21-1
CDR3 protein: ASKKRVELGQPQH

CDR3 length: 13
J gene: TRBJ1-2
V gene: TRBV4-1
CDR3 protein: ASSHQTVLTYGYT

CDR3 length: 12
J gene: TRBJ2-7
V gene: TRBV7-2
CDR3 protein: ASSFPGVGYEQY

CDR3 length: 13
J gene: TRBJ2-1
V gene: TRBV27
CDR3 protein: ASSLTPPGRGEQF

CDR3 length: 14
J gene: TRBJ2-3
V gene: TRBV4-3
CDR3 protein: ASSLTGAGASDTQY

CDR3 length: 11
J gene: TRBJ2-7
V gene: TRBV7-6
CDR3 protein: ASSSVGGYEQY

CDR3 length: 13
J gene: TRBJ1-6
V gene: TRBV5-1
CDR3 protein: ASSRTGTENSPLH

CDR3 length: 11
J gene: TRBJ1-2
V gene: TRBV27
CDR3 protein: ASSSDRGNGYT

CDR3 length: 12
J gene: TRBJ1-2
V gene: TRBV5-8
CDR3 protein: ASSFGQGDYGYT

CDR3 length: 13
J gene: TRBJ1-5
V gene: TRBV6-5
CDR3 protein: ASRGTGASNQPQH

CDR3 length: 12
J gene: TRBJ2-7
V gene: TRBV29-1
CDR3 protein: SVAGTSGNYEQY

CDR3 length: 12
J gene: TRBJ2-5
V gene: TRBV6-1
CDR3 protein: ASYRTGSGETQY

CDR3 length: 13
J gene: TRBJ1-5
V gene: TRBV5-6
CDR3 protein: ASSEGGGGNQPQH

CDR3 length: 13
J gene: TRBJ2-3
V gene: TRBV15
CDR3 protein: ATSGSRGRLDTQY

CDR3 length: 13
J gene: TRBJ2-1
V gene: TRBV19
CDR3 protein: ASREGTVSYNEQF

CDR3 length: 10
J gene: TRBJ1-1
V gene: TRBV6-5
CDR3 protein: ASSDRGRIAF

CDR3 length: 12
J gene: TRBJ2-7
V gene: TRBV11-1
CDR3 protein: ASSLSTVRYEQY

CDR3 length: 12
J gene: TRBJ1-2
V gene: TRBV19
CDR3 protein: ASKIRDWVYGYT

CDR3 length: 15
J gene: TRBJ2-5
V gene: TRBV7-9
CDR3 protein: ASSAGASGRVWETQY

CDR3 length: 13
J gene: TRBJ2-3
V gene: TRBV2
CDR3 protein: ASGGLAGGVDTQY

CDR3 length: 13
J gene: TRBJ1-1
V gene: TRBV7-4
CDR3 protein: ASSLARDPGTEAF

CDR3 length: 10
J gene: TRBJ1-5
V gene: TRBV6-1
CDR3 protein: ASSNSIQPQH

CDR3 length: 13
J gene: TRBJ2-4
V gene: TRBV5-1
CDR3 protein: ASSLGTVAKNIQY

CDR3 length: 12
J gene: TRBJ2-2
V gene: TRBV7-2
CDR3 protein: ASSLYRVGGELF

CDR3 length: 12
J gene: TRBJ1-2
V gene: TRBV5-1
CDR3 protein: ASSLNRRFYGYT

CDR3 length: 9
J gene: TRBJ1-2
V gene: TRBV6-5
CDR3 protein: ASSYPGIYT

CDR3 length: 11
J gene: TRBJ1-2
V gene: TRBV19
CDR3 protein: ASTPWRASGYT

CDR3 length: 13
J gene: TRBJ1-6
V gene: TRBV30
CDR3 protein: AWKAPGAYNSPLH

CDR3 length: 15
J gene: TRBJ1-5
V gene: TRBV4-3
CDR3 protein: ASSQDRGGYSNQPQH

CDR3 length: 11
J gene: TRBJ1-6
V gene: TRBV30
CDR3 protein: AWSGQGESPLH

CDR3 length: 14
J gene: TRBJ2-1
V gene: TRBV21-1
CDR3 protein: ASSKGGSGVRNEQF

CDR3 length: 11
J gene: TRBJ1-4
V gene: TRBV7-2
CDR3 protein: ASSPRWDEKLF

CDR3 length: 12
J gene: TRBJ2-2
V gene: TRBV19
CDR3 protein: ASRQGLNTGELF

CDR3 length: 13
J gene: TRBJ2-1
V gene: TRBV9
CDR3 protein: ASSVYSGSTNEQF

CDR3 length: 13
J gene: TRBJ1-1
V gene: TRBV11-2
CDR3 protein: ASSIRTGWNTEAF